Listed below are T cell receptor beta chains from one sample, sequenced in a study of Ad26.COV2.S vaccination and SARS-CoV-2 variants. Libraries were prepared by immunoSEQ multiplex PCR; TCRdb keeps only in-frame clonotypes and omits some of them. Found here are 350,000 to 500,000 clones, nearly 90% of them singletons; the top ten hold about 2.4%. This specimen consisted of peripheral blood, obtained in a trial of Ad26.COV2.S vaccine versus placebo. The receptors were gathered from a person aged 18-65 years who received the Ad26.COV2.S COVID-19 vaccine or a placebo. The CDR3 runs from the conserved cysteine through the conserved F or W. The D gene is left open where the match is weak. Only part of the rows carry a size: once, few, many, or a class if the clone is expanded.

CDR3 | DNA | D | V | size | J | length
CASSLGAGEQFF | TGTGCCAGCAGTTTAGGGGCGGGGGAGCAGTTCTTC | - | TRBV12-3/TRBV12-4 | - | TRBJ2-1 | 12
CASSQEQREGEQFF | TGTGCCAGCAGCCAAGAACAGCGGGAGGGTGAGCAGTTCTTC | TRBD2 | TRBV3-1/TRBV3-2 | - | TRBJ2-1 | 14
CASSPGLQETQYF | TGTGCCAGCAGTCCAGGGTTACAAGAGACCCAGTACTTC | - | TRBV2 | - | TRBJ2-5 | 13
CASSPAGYNEQFF | TGTGCCAGCAGCCCCGCTGGCTACAATGAGCAGTTCTTC | - | TRBV9 | - | TRBJ2-1 | 13
CASSESRARQPQHF | TGTGCCAGTAGTGAGTCGAGGGCGCGCCAGCCCCAGCATTTT | - | TRBV19 | - | TRBJ1-5 | 14
CASSLARAETQYF | TGTGCCAGCAGCTTAGCGAGGGCAGAGACCCAGTACTTC | - | TRBV7-2 | - | TRBJ2-5 | 13
CASSPRPGDNEQYF | TGTGCCAGCAGTCCCCGTCCGGGGGACAACGAGCAGTACTTC | - | TRBV11-2 | - | TRBJ2-7 | 14
CASSPGDRTGGYTF | TGTGCCAGCAGTCCGGGGGACCGAACAGGGGGCTACACCTTC | - | TRBV27 | - | TRBJ1-2 | 14
CASSFEVWGRNSPLHF | TGTGCCAGCAGTTTCGAGGTGTGGGGAAGGAATTCACCCCTCCACTTT | - | TRBV6-6 | - | TRBJ1-6 | 16
CASKGEGYYSNQPQHF | TGTGCCAGTAAGGGGGAGGGGTATTATAGCAATCAGCCCCAGCATTTT | - | TRBV19 | - | TRBJ1-5 | 16
CASSLLRVNVYGYTF | TGTGCCAGCAGCCTCCTAAGGGTTAATGTATATGGCTACACCTTC | - | TRBV5-5 | - | TRBJ1-2 | 15
CASSSPTGPNSPLHF | TGTGCCAGCAGCTCACCGACAGGGCCAAATTCACCCCTCCACTTT | TRBD1 | TRBV7-2 | - | TRBJ1-6 | 15
CASSPGLGWNEQFF | TGTGCCAGCAGCCCTGGCCTCGGATGGAATGAGCAGTTCTTC | - | TRBV7-3 | - | TRBJ2-1 | 14
CASSSTSHSIFLAKNIQYF | TGTGCCAGCAGCTCGACTAGCCATTCAATCTTCTTAGCCAAAAACATTCAGTACTTC | TRBD2 | TRBV11-2 | - | TRBJ2-4 | 19
CASSLEVGAEAFF | TGTGCCAGCAGCTTAGAGGTGGGGGCTGAAGCTTTCTTT | - | TRBV11-3 | - | TRBJ1-1 | 13
CATSIRDREDTGELFF | TGTGCCACCAGCATACGGGACAGGGAAGACACCGGGGAGCTGTTTTTT | TRBD1 | TRBV15 | - | TRBJ2-2 | 16
CASSGRNNSPLHF | TGTGCCAGCAGCGGACGGAATAATTCACCCCTCCACTTT | - | TRBV7-2 | - | TRBJ1-6 | 13
CSVEDREYEQYF | TGCAGCGTTGAAGATAGGGAGTACGAGCAGTACTTC | - | TRBV29-1 | few | TRBJ2-7 | 12
CASSPRTGRQETQYF | TGTGCCAGCAGCCCACGGACAGGGCGGCAAGAGACCCAGTACTTC | TRBD1 | TRBV4-2 | - | TRBJ2-5 | 15
CATSDFGDPNEQFF | TGTGCCACCAGTGATTTTGGGGATCCCAATGAGCAGTTCTTC | - | TRBV24-1 | - | TRBJ2-1 | 14
CASSQEFIAGQPQHF | TGCGCCAGCAGCCAAGAGTTTATCGCGGGGCAGCCCCAGCATTTT | - | TRBV4-3 | - | TRBJ1-5 | 15
CASSLRQGGTGELFF | TGTGCCAGCAGCTTAAGACAGGGGGGCACCGGGGAGCTGTTTTTT | TRBD1 | TRBV11-2 | - | TRBJ2-2 | 15
CASSPQTGSGNIQYF | TGTGCCAGCTCACCGCAAACAGGGTCGGGAAACATTCAGTACTTC | - | TRBV18 | - | TRBJ2-4 | 15
CASSRWGRGTDTQYF | TGTGCCAGCAGCCGATGGGGGCGGGGAACAGATACGCAGTATTTT | - | TRBV9 | - | TRBJ2-3 | 15
CASSQGRAGVGDTQYF | TGCGCCAGCAGCCAAGGAAGAGCGGGAGTCGGAGATACGCAGTATTTT | TRBD2 | TRBV4-3 | - | TRBJ2-3 | 16
CASSRNLGTGGANTGELFF | TGTGCCAGCAGTCGAAACCTCGGGACAGGGGGCGCGAACACCGGGGAGCTGTTTTTT | TRBD1 | TRBV28 | - | TRBJ2-2 | 19
CASSLMGALMNTEAFF | TGTGCCAGCAGCTTGATGGGGGCGCTTATGAACACTGAAGCTTTCTTT | - | TRBV5-8 | - | TRBJ1-1 | 16
CASTQNMDYSQSPLHF | TGTGCCAGCACTCAAAATATGGATTATAGCCAGTCACCCCTCCACTTT | - | TRBV28 | - | TRBJ1-6 | 16
CAISESWTTLQETQYF | TGTGCCATCAGTGAGTCCTGGACTACCCTCCAAGAGACCCAGTACTTC | - | TRBV10-3 | - | TRBJ2-5 | 16
CASKQAWGNQPQHF | TGTGCCAGCAAGCAGGCTTGGGGCAATCAGCCCCAGCATTTT | - | TRBV28 | - | TRBJ1-5 | 14
CASRHDNTGELFF | TGTGCCAGTCGGCATGACAACACCGGGGAGCTGTTTTTT | - | TRBV6-5 | - | TRBJ2-2 | 13
CASSQGTGGEKLFF | TGTGCCAGCAGCCAAGGGACAGGTGGAGAAAAACTGTTTTTT | TRBD1 | TRBV3-1/TRBV3-2 | - | TRBJ1-4 | 14
CASTRSGTIYF | TGTGCCAGCACTCGCTCCGGGACTATTTACTTC | TRBD2 | TRBV5-6 | - | TRBJ2-5 | 11
CASIETGADYEQYF | TGTGCCAGCATCGAGACAGGGGCGGACTACGAGCAGTACTTC | TRBD1 | TRBV7-2 | - | TRBJ2-7 | 14
CASSSRTILDEQFF | TGCGCCAGCAGCTCTAGGACTATTCTTGATGAGCAGTTCTTC | - | TRBV5-1 | - | TRBJ2-1 | 14
CASSALRGSGNTIYF | TGTGCCAGCAGCGCCCTGAGGGGGTCCGGAAACACCATATATTTT | - | TRBV14 | few | TRBJ1-3 | 15
CASGIAMTLGNEQFF | TGTGCCAGCGGGATAGCCATGACTCTGGGCAATGAGCAGTTCTTC | - | TRBV6-5 | - | TRBJ2-1 | 15
CASSHWGLAASYNEQFF | TGTGCCAGCAGCCATTGGGGACTAGCCGCCTCCTACAATGAGCAGTTCTTC | TRBD2 | TRBV14 | - | TRBJ2-1 | 17
CASSPGQGDSPLHF | TGCGCCAGCAGCCCGGGACAGGGTGATTCACCCCTCCACTTT | TRBD1 | TRBV5-1 | - | TRBJ1-6 | 14
CASSQDLGQGGTEAFF | TGCGCCAGCAGCCAAGATTTGGGTCAGGGTGGCACTGAAGCTTTCTTT | - | TRBV4-3 | - | TRBJ1-1 | 16
CASSLFDGTTEAFF | TGTGCCAGCAGCTTATTTGACGGGACCACTGAAGCTTTCTTT | - | TRBV7-9 | many | TRBJ1-1 | 14
CASSHLSWSGDTQYF | TGCGCCAGCAGCCACCTCTCTTGGAGCGGAGATACGCAGTATTTT | - | TRBV4-3 | - | TRBJ2-3 | 15
CASSQQGPPNYGYTF | TGTGCCAGCTCACAGCAGGGGCCCCCTAACTATGGCTACACCTTC | - | TRBV18 | - | TRBJ1-2 | 15
CATSVGYGYTF | TGTGCCACCAGTGTTGGCTATGGCTACACCTTC | - | TRBV24-1 | - | TRBJ1-2 | 11
CATSSSSGAQETQYF | TGTGCCACCAGCTCGTCCTCAGGGGCTCAAGAGACCCAGTACTTC | - | TRBV15 | - | TRBJ2-5 | 15
CAWSVHGLRGHYGYTF | TGTGCCTGGAGTGTACATGGGCTCCGGGGCCACTATGGCTACACCTTC | - | TRBV30 | - | TRBJ1-2 | 16
CASSERGTHGYTF | TGTGCCAGCTCAGAGAGGGGTACCCATGGCTACACCTTC | - | TRBV6-5 | - | TRBJ1-2 | 13
CSVKRGGAPYNEQFF | TGCAGCGTGAAGCGAGGGGGGGCACCCTACAATGAGCAGTTCTTC | - | TRBV29-1 | - | TRBJ2-1 | 15
CASSLSQTGAFPLHF | TGTGCCAGCAGTTTATCTCAGACAGGCGCGTTCCCCCTCCACTTT | - | TRBV27 | - | TRBJ1-6 | 15
CASSPRQEDQPQHF | TGTGCCAGCTCACCGAGACAGGAGGATCAGCCCCAGCATTTT | - | TRBV18 | - | TRBJ1-5 | 14
CASSESWWLGNQETQYF | TGTGCCAGCAGTGAATCTTGGTGGCTAGGGAACCAAGAGACCCAGTACTTC | - | TRBV2 | - | TRBJ2-5 | 17
CASSSGGAILFPQHF | TGTGCCAGTAGTTCCGGGGGAGCTATCCTCTTTCCCCAGCATTTT | - | TRBV19 | once | TRBJ1-5 | 15
CASSLGPPGGSSYNSPLHF | TGTGCCAGCAGCTTGGGTCCCCCAGGGGGCTCCTCCTATAATTCACCCCTCCACTTT | TRBD1 | TRBV5-6 | few | TRBJ1-6 | 19